The 6 T cell receptor beta chains reported below all come from one sample, sequenced in a study of regulatory T cells in long-lasting Graves disease. Specified time point: newly diagnosed GD, antithyroid drugs for less than 3 months. Extracted PBMC RNA gave rise to the TCR library. To make TCR beta libraries, researchers used iRepertoire HTBI primers and Arm-PCR of CDR3 regions. From the multiplex PCR reads, TCRdb called clonotypes with MiXCR, one entry per CDR3 protein. The sample has roughly 350,000 distinct CDR3 sequences, roughly a sixth seen once. The same sample was also used in a study of T cells in Graves' hyperthyroidism and ophthalmopathy.

The sequenced sample was peripheral blood mononuclear cells (PBMCs), obtained at new diagnosis, from a patient treated with antithyroid drugs. These receptors all stem from a man between 40 and 49 years old with Graves disease.

Notes on this clonotype: Just one base apart from a much larger clone, this may be a read error. The chain is built from TRBV18 and TRBJ2-7; D is unclear. Germline CDR1 is KGHSH and CDR2 is LQKENI. Trimming took off 3 bases at V and 3 bases at J, with 15 bases between the two ends. The CDR3 has 15 residues. DNA of the CDR3: TGTGCCAGCTCACCGACTCTCAACAGATTCTACGAGCAGTACTTC. The encoded protein is CASSPTLNRFYEQYF.

Ten or more counts support this clonotype. The gene calls are TRBV20-1 and TRBJ1-2; 7 bases match TRBD1. The germline CDR1 and CDR2 sequences are DFQATT and SNEGSKA (reference sequence). The V gene end was trimmed by 0 bases and the J gene end by 2 bases; junction bases not matched to a gene: 0. The CDR3 runs to 13 residues. The CDR3 nucleotides read TGCAGTGCTAGAGAGGACAGGAACTATGGCTACACCTTC. Amino acids: CSAREDRNYGYTF.

In its sample, this clonotype was seen a few times. The chain is built from TRBV28 and TRBJ1-4; a possible D gene is TRBD1 (6 bases). V was trimmed by 2 bases and J by 8 bases, leaving 9 bases between them. CDR1 MDHEN and CDR2 SYDVKM come from the germline V gene. This CDR3 has 13 residues. The CDR3 sequence is CASSLRGAEKLFF. The CDR3, as DNA: TGTGCCAGCAGTTTAAGGGGGGCGGAAAAACTGTTTTTT.

This clonotype has at least ten counts. CDR3 amino acids: CASSYSGGTAGSTDTQYF. The DNA of the CDR3 is TGTGCCAGCAGTTACTCCGGGGGGACAGCGGGTTCCACAGATACGCAGTATTTT. V usage is TRBV6-2 or TRBV6-3 and J usage is TRBJ2-3, with D possibly called TRBD1 or TRBD2 (7 bases each). V lost 0 bases and J lost 2, with 18 bases in between. The CDR3 sequence is 18 residues long. The germline CDR1 and CDR2 sequences are MNHEY and SVGEGT.

Only a few counts were recorded for this clonotype. The chain joins TRBV7-9 to TRBJ2-1; the match to TRBD1 covers 8 bases. V dropped 7 bases and J dropped 3; count of bases not matched to a gene: 8. The length of the CDR3 is 15 residues. Per the germline V gene, CDR1 is SEHNR and CDR2 is FQNEAQ (reference sequence). As DNA, the CDR3 is TGTGCCAGCACCAAAGGGACAGGTGTCTACAATGAGCAGTTCTTC. Encoded protein: CASTKGTGVYNEQFF.

A note on this clonotype: This sequence may be a read error, since a much larger clone differs from it by one base. This chain connects TRBV7-2 to TRBJ2-5; 7 bases agree with TRBD2. The CDR3 loop spans 14 amino acids. Per the germline V gene, CDR1 is SGHTA and CDR2 is FQGNSA. CDR3 amino acids: CASSSGTIRETPYF. The CDR3 DNA sequence: TGTGCCAGCAGCTCCGGGACTATCCGGGAGACCCCGTACTTC.